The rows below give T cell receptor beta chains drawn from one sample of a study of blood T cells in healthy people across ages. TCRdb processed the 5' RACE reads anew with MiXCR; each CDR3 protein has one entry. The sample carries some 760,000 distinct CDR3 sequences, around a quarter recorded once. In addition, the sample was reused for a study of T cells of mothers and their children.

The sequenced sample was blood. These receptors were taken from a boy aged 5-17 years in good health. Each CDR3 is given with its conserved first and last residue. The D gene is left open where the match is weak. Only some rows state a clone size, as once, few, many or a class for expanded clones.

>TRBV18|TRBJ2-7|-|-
TGTGCCAGCTCACCAACTGAGTTGTACGAGCAGTACTTC
CASSPTELYEQYF
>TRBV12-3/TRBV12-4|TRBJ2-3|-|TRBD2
TGTGCCAGCAGTCGACTAGCGGGAGGGTACACAGATACGCAGTATTTT
CASSRLAGGYTDTQYF
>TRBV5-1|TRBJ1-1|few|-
TGCGCCAGCAGCTTCAGGGCGGACACTGAAGCTTTCTTT
CASSFRADTEAFF
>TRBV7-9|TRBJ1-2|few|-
TGTGCCAGCAGCCGAGCACAGGACCTAGCTAACTATGGCTACACCTTC
CASSRAQDLANYGYTF
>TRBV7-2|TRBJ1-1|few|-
TGTGCCAGCACCGCGACAGCGAACACTGAAGCTTTCTTT
CASTATANTEAFF
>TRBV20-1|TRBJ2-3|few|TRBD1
TGCAGTGCTAGAGACTTACACAGGGGCCGTACGCAGTATTTT
CSARDLHRGRTQYF
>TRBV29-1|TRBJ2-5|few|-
TGCAGCGTTGCGGAGGGCAAAGAGACCCAGTACTTC
CSVAEGKETQYF
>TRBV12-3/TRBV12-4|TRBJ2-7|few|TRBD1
TGTGCCGGCAGTCCGACAGGGACCGAGCAGTACTTC
CAGSPTGTEQYF
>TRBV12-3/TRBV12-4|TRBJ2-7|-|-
TGTGCCAGCAGCCACGATGAGAGGAGCTCCTACGAGCAGTACTTC
CASSHDERSSYEQYF
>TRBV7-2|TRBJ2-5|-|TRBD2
TGTGCCAGCTCCGCAGGCCGGACTAGGGAGACCCAGTACTTC
CASSAGRTRETQYF
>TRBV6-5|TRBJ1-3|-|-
TGTGCCAGCAGTTACTCGAGTTGGGGGAACGGAAACACCATATATTTT
CASSYSSWGNGNTIYF